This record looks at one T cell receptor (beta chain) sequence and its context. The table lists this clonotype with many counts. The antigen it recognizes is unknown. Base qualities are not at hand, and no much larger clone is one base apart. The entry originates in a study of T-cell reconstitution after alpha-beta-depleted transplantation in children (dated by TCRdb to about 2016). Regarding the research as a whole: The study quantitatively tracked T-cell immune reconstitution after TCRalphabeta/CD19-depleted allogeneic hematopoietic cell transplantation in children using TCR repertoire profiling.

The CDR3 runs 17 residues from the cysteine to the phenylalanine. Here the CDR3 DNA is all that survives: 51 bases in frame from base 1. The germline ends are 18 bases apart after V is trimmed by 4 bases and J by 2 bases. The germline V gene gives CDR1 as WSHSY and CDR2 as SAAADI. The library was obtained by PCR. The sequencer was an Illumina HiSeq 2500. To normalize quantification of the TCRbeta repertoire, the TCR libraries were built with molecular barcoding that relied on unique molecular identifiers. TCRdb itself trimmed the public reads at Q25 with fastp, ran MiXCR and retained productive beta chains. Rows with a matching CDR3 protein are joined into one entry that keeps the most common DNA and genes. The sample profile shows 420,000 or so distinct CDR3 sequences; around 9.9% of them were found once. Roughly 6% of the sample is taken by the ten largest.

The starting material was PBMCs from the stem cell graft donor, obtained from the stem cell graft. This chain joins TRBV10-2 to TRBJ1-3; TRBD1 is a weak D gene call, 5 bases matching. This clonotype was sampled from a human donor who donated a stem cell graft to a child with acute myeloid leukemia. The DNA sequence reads TGCGCCAGCAGTGTCGTCCGTCAGGGAGACCCTGGAAACACCATATATTTT. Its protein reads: CASSVVRQGDPGNTIYF.